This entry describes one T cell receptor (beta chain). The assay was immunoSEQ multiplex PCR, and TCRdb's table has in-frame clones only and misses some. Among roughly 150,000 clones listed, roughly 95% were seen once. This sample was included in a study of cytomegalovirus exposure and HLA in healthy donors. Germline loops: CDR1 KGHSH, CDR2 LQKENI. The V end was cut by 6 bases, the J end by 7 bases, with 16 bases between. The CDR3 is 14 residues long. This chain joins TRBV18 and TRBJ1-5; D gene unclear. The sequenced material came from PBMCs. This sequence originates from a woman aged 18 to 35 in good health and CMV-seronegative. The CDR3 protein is CASSAGTLDQPQHF. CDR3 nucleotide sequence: TGTGCCAGCTCGGCCGGCACCCTAGACCAGCCCCAGCATTTT.